The clone carrying this T cell receptor beta chain is medium-sized in the sample. The antigen is undetermined. TCRdb keeps only in-frame clones here, not all; method: immunoSEQ multiplex PCR. Among under 5,500 clones listed, about 30% were seen once. The data derive from a study of T cells in localized non-small cell lung cancer. Findings and limits, study-wide: Highest T cell clonality was seen in uninvolved adjacent lung, surpassing that measured in tumor. Higher blood T cell density went with longer overall survival. In adjacent lung appeared a median around 62 of the top 100 tumor clones.

This sample comprised lung tumor tissue, obtained before any cancer treatment. This receptor was obtained from a male donor aged 60 or over with stage I lung adenocarcinoma.

The CDR3, as DNA: TGTGCCAGCAGAGCTAGCGGGGCCTACAATGAGCAGTTCTTC. Residues: CASRASGAYNEQFF. The chain couples TRBV6-8 to TRBJ2-1; 9 bases fit TRBD2. Germline trimming cut 6 bases from V and 2 bases from J; bases unmatched to any gene: 2. From germline, CDR1 is MNHGY and CDR2 SAAAGT. This CDR3 has 14 amino acids.